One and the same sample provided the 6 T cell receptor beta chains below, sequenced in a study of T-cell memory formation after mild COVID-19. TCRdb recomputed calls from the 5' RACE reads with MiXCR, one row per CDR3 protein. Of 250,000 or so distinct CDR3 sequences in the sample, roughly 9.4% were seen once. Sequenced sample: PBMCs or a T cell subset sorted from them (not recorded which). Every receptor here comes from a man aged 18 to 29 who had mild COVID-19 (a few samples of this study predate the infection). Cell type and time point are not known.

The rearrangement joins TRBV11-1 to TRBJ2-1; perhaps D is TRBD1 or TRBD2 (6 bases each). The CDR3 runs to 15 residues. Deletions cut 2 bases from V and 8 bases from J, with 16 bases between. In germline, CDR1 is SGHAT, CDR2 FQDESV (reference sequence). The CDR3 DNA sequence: TGTGCCAGCAGCTTAAGGGGGGTGAGGAAGGATGAGCAGTTCTTC. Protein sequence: CASSLRGVRKDEQFF.

In nucleotides, the CDR3 is TGTGCCACCAGTGATTCGCGCGGGAGTAGGAATGAGCAGTTCTTC. It codes for CATSDSRGSRNEQFF. The chain has TRBV24-1 and TRBJ2-1; 7 bases are a match to TRBD2. Germline assignment: CDR1 KGHDR and CDR2 SFDVKD. V lost 2 bases to trimming and J lost 7 bases; unmatched junction nucleotides: 7. CDR3 length: 15 amino acids.

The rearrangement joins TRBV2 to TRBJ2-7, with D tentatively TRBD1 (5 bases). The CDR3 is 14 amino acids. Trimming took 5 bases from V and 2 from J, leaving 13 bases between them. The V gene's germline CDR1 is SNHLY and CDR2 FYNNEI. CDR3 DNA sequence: TGTGCCAGCAGTCTTAGACAGCCTGCCTACGAGCAGTACTTC. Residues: CASSLRQPAYEQYF.

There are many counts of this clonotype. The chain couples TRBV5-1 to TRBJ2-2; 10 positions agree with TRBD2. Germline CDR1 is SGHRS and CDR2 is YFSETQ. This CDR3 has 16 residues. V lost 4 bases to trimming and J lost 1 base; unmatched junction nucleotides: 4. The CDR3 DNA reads TGCGCCAGCAGCCCGCTAGCGGGGGTGAACACCGGGGAGCTGTTTTTT. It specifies CASSPLAGVNTGELFF.

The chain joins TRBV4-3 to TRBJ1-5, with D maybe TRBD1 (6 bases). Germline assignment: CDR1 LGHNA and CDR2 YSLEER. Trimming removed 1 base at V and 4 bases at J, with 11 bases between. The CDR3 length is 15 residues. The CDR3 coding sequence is TGCGCCAGCAGCCAAGGGGGGCAAGGGAATCAGCCCCAGCATTTT. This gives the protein CASSQGGQGNQPQHF.

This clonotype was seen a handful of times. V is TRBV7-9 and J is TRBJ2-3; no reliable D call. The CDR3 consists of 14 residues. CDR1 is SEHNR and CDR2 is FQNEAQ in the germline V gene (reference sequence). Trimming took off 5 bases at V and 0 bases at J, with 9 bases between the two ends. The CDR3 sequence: CASSPVGSTDTQYF. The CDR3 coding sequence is TGTGCCAGCAGCCCCGTGGGGAGCACAGATACGCAGTATTTT.